The entry below gives a single T cell receptor (beta chain) sequence along with its context. This CDR3 contains 12 residues. Germline V gives CDR1 MNHNY, CDR2 SVGAGI (reference sequence). V was pared by 3 bases and J by 6 bases, with 7 bases between. Data came from immunoSEQ multiplex PCR; TCRdb stores just in-frame clones and leaves some out. Of about 100,000 clones listed, 80% to 85% were seen once; the top ten hold 0.99%. The sample is drawn from a study of T cell clones after liver transplantation. On the study more broadly: A pre-transplant mixed lymphocyte reaction with TCRbeta sequencing defined graft-donor-reactive clones followed in post-transplant blood. Tolerant meant at least one year fully off immunosuppression without liver enzymes above twice normal.

The rearrangement joins TRBV6-6 to TRBJ2-3; no clear D. The receptor was isolated from a human donor who received a liver transplant. The source material was CD4+ T cells from blood, sampled before liver transplant. The CDR3 protein is CASSYSGDTQYF. DNA for the CDR3: TGTGCCAGCAGTTATAGTGGGGATACGCAGTATTTT.